The present TCR beta chain was sequenced within a study of Ad26.COV2.S vaccination and SARS-CoV-2 variants (dated by TCRdb to 2020 to 2023). Looking at the study overall: Donors in the vaccine arm were drawn from COV1001, a phase I-IIa trial of Ad26.COV2.S in healthy adults that was multicentre, randomized, double-blind and placebo-controlled. Ad26.COV2.S was administered intramuscularly at a dose of 5x10^10 or 1x10^11 viral particles, either as one shot or as two shots given 56 days apart. TCRbeta repertoire sequencing served as the tool for gauging how specific and how broad the SARS-CoV-2-reactive T cell receptors were following Ad26.COV2.S vaccination. The TCR-sequenced set comprised approximately 30 samples: around 20 Ad26.COV2.S vaccine recipients, 5 placebo recipients and 8 SARS-CoV-2 convalescent individuals. Participants in the trial were split at random into five groups of five each, receiving low-dose or high-dose Ad26.COV2.S once or twice, or else placebo on both occasions. Blinding of investigators to trial group allocation was maintained during experiments and outcome assessment. What the research found in general, with its limitations: After vaccination, spike-specific CD8+ and CD4+ T cell responses were reported to show substantial breadth. Compared with placebo recipients, Ad26.COV2.S recipients showed higher spike-specific TCR breadth (P = 0.0014). Comparing responses between vaccine doses or regimens was not something the study was powered to do. Non-spike TCR breadth was comparable between vaccine and placebo recipients, consistent with the vaccine containing only spike. The authors noted that the TCR breadth and depth analyses may have underestimated total T cell responses.

The immunoSEQ Assay was used to sequence TCRbeta CDR3 regions. After extraction, genomic DNA underwent amplification by bias-controlled multiplex PCR, followed by high-throughput sequencing. Concerning the study's data processing: To quantify the absolute abundance of every unique TCRbeta CDR3 region, sequences were collapsed and filtered. T cell fraction was estimated by normalizing TCRbeta template counts to usable DNA, which was measured by amplifying reference genes present in all nucleated cells. Repertoire TCRs were annotated as SARS-CoV-2-specific by exact matching of V gene, CDR3 amino acid sequence and J gene to a known reactive TCR set. The reference SARS-CoV-2 TCR set was obtained from MIRA and was filtered for enrichment in COVID-19-positive ImmuneCODE repertoires, whereby public or cross-reactive TCRs were removed. Drawing on the MIRA antigens, annotated TCRs were analysed further at the level of specific ORF or position within ORF. Breadth was defined as annotated unique rearrangements over total unique productive rearrangements; depth was the summed frequency of those rearrangements. Group comparisons of TCR breadth used two-sided Wilcoxon rank-sum tests. Here the immuneACCESS table is served through TCRdb, limited to in-frame sequences with V and J called. Missing clones are a known gap in these copies; in checked studies unresolved V genes cover under half, and the rest lacks a known reason. The V and J calls and clone size are taken from that table; D and trimming were inferred from the DNA. The sample table shows 300,000 to 350,000 clones, and approximately 86% are seen once. The ten largest clones take up 1.5% to 2% of the sample.

From cysteine to phenylalanine, the CDR3 is 15 amino acids long. This entry keeps only the CDR3 DNA: 45 bases, framed from base 1. V loses 6 bases at its end and J loses 4 bases; junction bases beyond the gene matches: 10. The germline V gene (reference sequence) provides CDR1 LGHDT and CDR2 YNNKEL. Note on this clone: The clone's antigen remains unknown. No much larger clonotype is one base removed from it; base qualities were not supplied.

The sample's treatment or condition label, decoded: around 19 received Ad26.COV2.S at low or high dose, single or two shots; five or six received placebo; per-sample allocation not given. Repertoires of vaccine and placebo recipients were sequenced from samples taken on day 63 after the first injection. Cohort 1b enrolled 25 adults aged 18-55 years at a single site in Boston, USA, between 29 July and 7 August 2020. As a vaccine, Ad26.COV2.S was a replication-incompetent adenovirus type 26 vector that expressed a prefusion-stabilized SARS-CoV-2 spike protein derived from the original Wuhan strain. The material sequenced was peripheral blood, taken in a trial of Ad26.COV2.S vaccine versus placebo. The TCR sequence derives from a person between 18 and 65 years old who received the Ad26.COV2.S COVID-19 vaccine or a placebo. Rearrangement joined TRBV3-1 (or the pseudogene TRBV3-2) to TRBJ2-7, with 9 central nucleotides matching TRBD1. The DNA sequence follows: TGTGCCAGCAGAAAAAGACAGGGGGTAGGGTACGAGCAGTACTTC. Its amino acids are CASRKRQGVGYEQYF.